This T cell receptor (beta chain) originates from a study of CD8 T cells in Susac syndrome (dated by TCRdb to the late 2010s). With respect to the entire study: Whether CD8+ T cell activation and differentiation in Susac syndrome was antigen driven was tested using repertoire sequencing. The clonality of the CD8+ T cell repertoire was compared across some eleven healthy donors, some 14 Susac syndrome patients and about 16 multiple sclerosis patients. Overall study results and their limits: The number of individuals in the TCR sequencing and HLA analysis was recognized as being relatively small.

High-throughput TCR beta sequencing profiled peripheral blood CD8+ and CD4+ T cells from healthy donors, Susac syndrome patients and multiple sclerosis patients. The multiple sclerosis controls were treatment-naive patients whose relapsing-remitting disease, either stable or active, fulfilled the revised McDonald criteria. CD8+ TEMRA cells were enriched by FACS, while bulk CD8+ and CD4+ T cells were purified by magnetic negative isolation. Blood was drawn into EDTA tubes, processed within 24 hours, and PBMCs were isolated by density gradient centrifugation. PBMCs intended for TCR sequencing were cryopreserved in liquid nitrogen and thawed later in a water bath at 37 degrees C. A purity of at least 90% was achieved for sorted or isolated CD4+, CD8+ and CD8+ TEMRA cells. Note on this clonotype: The antigen it binds to is not known. No much larger clone exists at a distance of one base, and base qualities are not known.

RNA was extracted using the RNeasy kit, and roughly 0.5 to 1 microgram was reverse transcribed with random hexamers. TCR beta CDR3 regions were amplified with the immunoSEQ multiplex PCR assay covering 54 Vbeta and 13 Jbeta segments. To correct PCR amplification bias, a synthetic template baseline was used for both primer optimization and computational correction. The paper's processing steps were these. Reads were annotated to V, D and J genes according to IMGT and were analyzed with immunoSEQ Analyzer, with only productive sequences retained. Clonality was calculated as one minus the Shannon entropy normalized by log2 of the number of productive unique sequences. For each patient and control, public and private clones were evaluated among the 100 most prevalent clones. Susac-specific clones were defined as absent from healthy and MS cohorts, 850 to 1,300 published viral clones and other ImmuneACCESS disease sequences. TCRdb reprocessed the public reads (quality trimming at Q25 with fastp, clone calling with MiXCR) and kept in-frame beta chains. For every CDR3 protein sequence, its rows merge into one entry that carries the most common genes and DNA. None of the V and J calls come from the authors' own analysis; TCRdb made them. A total of fewer than 300,000 distinct CDR3 sequences appear in this sample, around 84% of them only once. About 0.11% of the sample lies in the top ten.

The germline V gene (reference sequence) sets CDR1 to DFQATT and CDR2 to SNEGSKA. V lost 0 bases and J lost 5 bases, and the count of bases not matched to a germline gene is 7. Taken from cysteine to phenylalanine, the CDR3 has 14 residues. The retained sequence is limited to the CDR3, 42 bases, with the frame set at the first base. The sequence derives from a human donor with multiple sclerosis. Sequencing input: CD8+ T cells from PBMCs. The chain is assembled from TRBV20-1 and TRBJ2-7; 7 central nucleotides agree with TRBD2. The DNA reads TGCAGTGCTAGAGATCTGGCGGGAGTTGACGAGCAGTACTTC. It translates as CSARDLAGVDEQYF.